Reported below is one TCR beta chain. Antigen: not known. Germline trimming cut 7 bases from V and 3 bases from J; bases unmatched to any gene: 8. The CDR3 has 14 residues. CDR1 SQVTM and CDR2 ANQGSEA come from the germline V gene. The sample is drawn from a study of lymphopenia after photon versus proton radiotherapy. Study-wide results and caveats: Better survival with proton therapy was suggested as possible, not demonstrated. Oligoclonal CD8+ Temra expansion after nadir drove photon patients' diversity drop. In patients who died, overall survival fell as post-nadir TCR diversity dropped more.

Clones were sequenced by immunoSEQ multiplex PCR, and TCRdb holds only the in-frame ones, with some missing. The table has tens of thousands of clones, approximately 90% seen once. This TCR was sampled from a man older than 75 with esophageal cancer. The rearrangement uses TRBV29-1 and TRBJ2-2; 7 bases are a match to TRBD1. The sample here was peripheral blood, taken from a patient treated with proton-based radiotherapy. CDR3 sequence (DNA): TGCAGCGCTGGGGGACAGACAGACACCGGGGAGCTGTTTTTT. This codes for CSAGGQTDTGELFF.